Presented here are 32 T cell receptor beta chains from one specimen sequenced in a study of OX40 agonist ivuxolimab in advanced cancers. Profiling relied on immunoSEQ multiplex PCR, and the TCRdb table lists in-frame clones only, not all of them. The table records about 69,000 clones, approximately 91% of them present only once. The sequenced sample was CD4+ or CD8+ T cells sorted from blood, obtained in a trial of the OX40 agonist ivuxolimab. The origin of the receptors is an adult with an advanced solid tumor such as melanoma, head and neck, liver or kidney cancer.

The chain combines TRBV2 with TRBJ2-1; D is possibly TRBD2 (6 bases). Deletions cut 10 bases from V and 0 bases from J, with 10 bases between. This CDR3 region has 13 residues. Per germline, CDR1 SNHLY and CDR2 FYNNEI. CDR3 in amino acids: CAIAASSYNEQFF. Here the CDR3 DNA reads TGTGCCATAGCGGCTAGCTCCTACAATGAGCAGTTCTTC.

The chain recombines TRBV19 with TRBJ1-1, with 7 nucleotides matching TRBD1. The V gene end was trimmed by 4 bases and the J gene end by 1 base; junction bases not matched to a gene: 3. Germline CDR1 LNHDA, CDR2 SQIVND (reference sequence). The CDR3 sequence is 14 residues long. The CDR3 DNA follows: TGTGCCAGTAGTAACTGGACAGGGAACACTGAAGCTTTCTTT. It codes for CASSNWTGNTEAFF.

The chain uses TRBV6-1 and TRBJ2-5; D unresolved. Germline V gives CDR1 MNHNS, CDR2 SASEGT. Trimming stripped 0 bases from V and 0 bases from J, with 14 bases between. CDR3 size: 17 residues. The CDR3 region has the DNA TGTGCCAGCAGTGAAGCTCTTTTTGAAGGAGACCAAGAGACCCAGTACTTC. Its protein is CASSEALFEGDQETQYF.

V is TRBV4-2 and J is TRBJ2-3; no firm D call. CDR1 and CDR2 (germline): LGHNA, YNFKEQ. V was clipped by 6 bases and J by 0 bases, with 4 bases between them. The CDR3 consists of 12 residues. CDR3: CASRASTDTQYF. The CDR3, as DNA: TGTGCCAGCAGGGCTAGCACAGATACGCAGTATTTT.

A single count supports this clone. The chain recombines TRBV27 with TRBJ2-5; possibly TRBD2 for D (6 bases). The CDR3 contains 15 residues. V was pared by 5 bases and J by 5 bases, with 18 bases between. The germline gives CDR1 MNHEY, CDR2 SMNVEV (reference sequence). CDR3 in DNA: TGTGCCAGCAGTCCCCAGAAGGGCCGGGGGGAGACCCAGTACTTC. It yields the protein CASSPQKGRGETQYF.

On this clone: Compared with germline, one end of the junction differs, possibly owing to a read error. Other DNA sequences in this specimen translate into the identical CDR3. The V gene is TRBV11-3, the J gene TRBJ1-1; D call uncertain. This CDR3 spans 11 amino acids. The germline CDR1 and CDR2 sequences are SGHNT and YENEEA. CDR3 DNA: TGTGCCAGCAGCTCCAACACCGAAGCTTTCTTT. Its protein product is CASSSNTEAFF.

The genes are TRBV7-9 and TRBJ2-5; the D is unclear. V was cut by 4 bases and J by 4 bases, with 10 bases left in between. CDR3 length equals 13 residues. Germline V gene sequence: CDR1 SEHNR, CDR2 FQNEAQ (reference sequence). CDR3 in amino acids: CASSSPGGETQYF. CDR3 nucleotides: TGTGCCAGCAGCTCCCCGGGCGGAGAGACCCAGTACTTC.

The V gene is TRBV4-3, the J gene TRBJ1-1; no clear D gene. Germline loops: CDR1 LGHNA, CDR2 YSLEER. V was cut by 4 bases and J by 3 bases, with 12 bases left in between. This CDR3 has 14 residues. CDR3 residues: CASSPLDGDTEAFF. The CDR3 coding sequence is TGCGCCAGCAGCCCTTTGGACGGAGACACTGAAGCTTTCTTT.

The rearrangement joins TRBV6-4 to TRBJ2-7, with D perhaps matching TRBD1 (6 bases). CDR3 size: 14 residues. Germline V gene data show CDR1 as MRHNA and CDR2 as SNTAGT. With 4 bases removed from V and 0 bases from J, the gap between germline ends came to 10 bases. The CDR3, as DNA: TGTGCCAGCAGTGCCGGGACAAACTCCTACGAGCAGTACTTC. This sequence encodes CASSAGTNSYEQYF.

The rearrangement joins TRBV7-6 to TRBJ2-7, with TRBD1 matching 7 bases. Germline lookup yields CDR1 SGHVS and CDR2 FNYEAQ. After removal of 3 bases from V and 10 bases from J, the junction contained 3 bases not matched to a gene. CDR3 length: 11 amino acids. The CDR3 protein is CASSLGTVQYF. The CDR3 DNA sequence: TGTGCCAGCAGCTTGGGGACAGTTCAGTACTTC. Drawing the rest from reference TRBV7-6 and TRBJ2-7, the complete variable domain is GAGVSQSPRYKVTKRGQDVALRCDPISGHVSLYWYRQALGQGPEFLTYFNYEAQQDKSGLPNDRFSAERPEGSISTLTIQRTEQRDSAMYRCASSLGTVQYFGPGTRLTVT.

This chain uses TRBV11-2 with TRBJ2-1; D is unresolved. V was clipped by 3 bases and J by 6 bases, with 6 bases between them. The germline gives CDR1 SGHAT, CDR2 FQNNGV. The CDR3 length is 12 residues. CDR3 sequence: CASSFEGNEQFF. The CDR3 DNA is TGTGCCAGCAGCTTTGAAGGCAATGAGCAGTTCTTC.

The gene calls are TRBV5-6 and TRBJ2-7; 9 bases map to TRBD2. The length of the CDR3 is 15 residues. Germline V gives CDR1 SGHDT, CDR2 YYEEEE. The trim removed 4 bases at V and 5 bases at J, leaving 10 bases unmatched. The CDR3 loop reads CASSPREGPLDEQYF. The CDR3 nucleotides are TGTGCCAGCAGCCCGCGGGAGGGCCCTCTGGACGAGCAGTACTTC. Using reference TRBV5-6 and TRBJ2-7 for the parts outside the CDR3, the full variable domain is DAGVTQSPTHLIKTRGQQVTLRCSPKSGHDTVSWYQQALGQGPQFIFQYYEEEERQRGNFPDRFSGHQFPNYSSELNVNALLLGDSALYLCASSPREGPLDEQYFGPGTRLTVT.

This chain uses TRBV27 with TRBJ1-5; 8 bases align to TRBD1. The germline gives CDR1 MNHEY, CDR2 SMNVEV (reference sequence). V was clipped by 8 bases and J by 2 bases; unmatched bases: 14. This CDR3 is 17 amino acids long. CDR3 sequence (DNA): TGTGCCAGCGCACCCGCCGCAGGGGGCCTGGGCAATCAGCCCCAGCATTTT. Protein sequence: CASAPAAGGLGNQPQHF.

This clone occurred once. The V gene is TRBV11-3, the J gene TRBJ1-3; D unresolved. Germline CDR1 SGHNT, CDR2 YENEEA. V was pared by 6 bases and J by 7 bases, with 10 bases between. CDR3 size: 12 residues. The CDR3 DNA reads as TGTGCCAGCAGGAATTACCGGAACACCATATATTTT. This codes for CASRNYRNTIYF. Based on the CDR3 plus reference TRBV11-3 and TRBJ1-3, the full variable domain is EAGVVQSPRYKIIEKKQPVAFWCNPISGHNTLYWYLQNLGQGPELLIRYENEEAVDDSQLPKDRFSAERLKGVDSTLKIQPAELGDSAVYLCASRNYRNTIYFGEGSWLTVV.

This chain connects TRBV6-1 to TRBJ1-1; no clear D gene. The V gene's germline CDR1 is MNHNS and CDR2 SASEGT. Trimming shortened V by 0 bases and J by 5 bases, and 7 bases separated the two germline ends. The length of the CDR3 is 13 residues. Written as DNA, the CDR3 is TGTGCCAGCAGTGAAGCAGGGTGGACTGAAGCTTTCTTT. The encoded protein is CASSEAGWTEAFF.

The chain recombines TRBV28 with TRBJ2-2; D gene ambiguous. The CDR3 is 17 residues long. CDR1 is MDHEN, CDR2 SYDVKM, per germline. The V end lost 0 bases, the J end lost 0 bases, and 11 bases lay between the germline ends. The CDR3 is CASSLWGQVTNTGELFF. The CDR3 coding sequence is TGTGCCAGCAGTTTATGGGGCCAGGTGACGAACACCGGGGAGCTGTTTTTT.

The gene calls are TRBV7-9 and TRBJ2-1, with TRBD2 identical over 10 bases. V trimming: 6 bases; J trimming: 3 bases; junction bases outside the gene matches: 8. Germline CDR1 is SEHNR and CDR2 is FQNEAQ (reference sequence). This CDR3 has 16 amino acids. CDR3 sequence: CASRGIGLADYNEQFF. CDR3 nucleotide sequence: TGTGCCAGCAGGGGCATAGGACTAGCGGACTACAATGAGCAGTTCTTC.

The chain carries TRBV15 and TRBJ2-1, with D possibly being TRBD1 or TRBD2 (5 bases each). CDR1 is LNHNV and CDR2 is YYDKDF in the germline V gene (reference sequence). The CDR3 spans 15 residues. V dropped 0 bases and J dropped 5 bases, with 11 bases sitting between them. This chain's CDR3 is CATSREGDVDNEQFF. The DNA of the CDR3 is TGTGCCACCAGCAGAGAGGGGGACGTCGACAATGAGCAGTTCTTC. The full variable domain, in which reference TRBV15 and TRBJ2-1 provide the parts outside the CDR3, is DAMVIQNPRYQVTQFGKPVTLSCSQTLNHNVMYWYQQKSSQAPKLLFHYYDKDFNNEADTPDNFQSRRPNTSFCFLDIRSPGLGDTAMYLCATSREGDVDNEQFFGPGTRLTVL.

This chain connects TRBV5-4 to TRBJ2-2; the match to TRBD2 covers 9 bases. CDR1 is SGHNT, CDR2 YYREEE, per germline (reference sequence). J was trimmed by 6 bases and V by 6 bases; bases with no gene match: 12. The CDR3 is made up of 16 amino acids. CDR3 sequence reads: CASTRRGEREAGELFF. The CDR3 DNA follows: TGTGCCAGCACTCGTCGTGGCGAGCGGGAGGCCGGGGAGCTGTTTTTT.

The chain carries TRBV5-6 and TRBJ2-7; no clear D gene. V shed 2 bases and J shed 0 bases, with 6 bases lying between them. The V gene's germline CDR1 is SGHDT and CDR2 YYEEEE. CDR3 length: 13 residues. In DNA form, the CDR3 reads TGTGCCAGCAGCTTCAGAAGCTCCTACGAGCAGTACTTC. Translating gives CASSFRSSYEQYF.

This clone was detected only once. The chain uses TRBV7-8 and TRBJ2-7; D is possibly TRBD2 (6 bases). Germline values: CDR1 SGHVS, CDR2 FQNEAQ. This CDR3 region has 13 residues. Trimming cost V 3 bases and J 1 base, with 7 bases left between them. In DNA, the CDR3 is TGTGCCAGCAGCTTTGGGGGGTCCTACGAGCAGTACTTC. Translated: CASSFGGSYEQYF. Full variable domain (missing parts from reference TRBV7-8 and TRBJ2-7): GAGVSQSPRYKVAKRGQDVALRCDPISGHVSLFWYQQALGQGPEFLTYFQNEAQLDKSGLPSDRFFAERPEGSVSTLKIQRTQQEDSAVYLCASSFGGSYEQYFGPGTRLTVT.

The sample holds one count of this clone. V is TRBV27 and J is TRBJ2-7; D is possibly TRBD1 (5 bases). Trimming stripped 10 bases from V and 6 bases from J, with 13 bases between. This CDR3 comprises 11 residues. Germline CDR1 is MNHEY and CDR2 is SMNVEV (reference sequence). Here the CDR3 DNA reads TGTGCCACACAAGGGGTTTCCGAGCAGTACTTC. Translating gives CATQGVSEQYF.

CDR3 sequence (DNA): TGTGCCAGCAGTTACGACGGAACCTACGAGCAGTACTTC. Translating it yields CASSYDGTYEQYF. The rearrangement uses TRBV6-6 and TRBJ2-7; D gene ambiguous. The CDR3 consists of 13 residues. Between the trimmed V and J ends, which lost 2 bases and 2 bases, there was a span of 7 bases. CDR1 is MNHNY and CDR2 is SVGAGI in the germline V gene (reference sequence).

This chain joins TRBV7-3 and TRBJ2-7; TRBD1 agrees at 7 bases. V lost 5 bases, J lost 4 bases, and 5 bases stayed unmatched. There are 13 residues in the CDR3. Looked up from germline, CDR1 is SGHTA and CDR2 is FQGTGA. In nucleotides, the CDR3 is TGTGCCAGCAGCCCCGGGACAGTGTACGAGCAGTACTTC. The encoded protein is CASSPGTVYEQYF.

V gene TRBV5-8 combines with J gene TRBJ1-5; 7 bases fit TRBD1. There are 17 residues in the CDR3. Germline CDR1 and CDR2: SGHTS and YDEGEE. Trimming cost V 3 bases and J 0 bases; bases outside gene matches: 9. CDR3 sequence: CASSSLTGRDSNQPQHF. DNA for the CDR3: TGTGCCAGCAGCTCGCTGACAGGGAGGGATAGCAATCAGCCCCAGCATTTT. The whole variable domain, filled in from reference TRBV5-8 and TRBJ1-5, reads EAGVTQSPTHLIKTRGQQATLRCSPISGHTSVYWYQQALGLGLQFLLWYDEGEERNRGNFPPRFSGRQFPNYSSELNVNALELEDSALYLCASSSLTGRDSNQPQHFGDGTRLSIL.

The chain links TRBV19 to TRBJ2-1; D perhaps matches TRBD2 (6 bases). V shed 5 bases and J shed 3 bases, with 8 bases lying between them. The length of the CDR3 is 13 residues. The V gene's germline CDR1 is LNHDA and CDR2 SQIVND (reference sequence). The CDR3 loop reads CASSVGGYNEQFF. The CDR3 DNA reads TGTGCCAGTAGTGTCGGGGGCTACAATGAGCAGTTCTTC.

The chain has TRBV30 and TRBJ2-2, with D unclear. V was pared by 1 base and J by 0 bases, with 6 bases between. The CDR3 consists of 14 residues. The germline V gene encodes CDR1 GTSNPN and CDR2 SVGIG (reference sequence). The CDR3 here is CAWSARPNTGELFF. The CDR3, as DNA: TGTGCCTGGAGTGCTCGCCCGAACACCGGGGAGCTGTTTTTT.

The CDR3 loop is CASSLLGGSGNTIYF. CDR3 DNA: TGCGCCAGCAGCTTATTGGGCGGCTCTGGAAACACCATATATTTT. V gene TRBV5-1 combines with J gene TRBJ1-3; D not certain. The CDR3 runs 15 residues. Germline loops: CDR1 SGHRS, CDR2 YFSETQ. Trimming cost V 2 bases and J 0 bases, with 9 bases left between them. Full variable domain (remainder filled in from reference TRBV5-1 and TRBJ1-3): KAGVTQTPRYLIKTRGQQVTLSCSPISGHRSVSWYQQTPGQGLQFLFEYFSETQRNKGNFPGRFSGRQFSNSRSEMNVSTLELGDSALYLCASSLLGGSGNTIYFGEGSWLTVV.

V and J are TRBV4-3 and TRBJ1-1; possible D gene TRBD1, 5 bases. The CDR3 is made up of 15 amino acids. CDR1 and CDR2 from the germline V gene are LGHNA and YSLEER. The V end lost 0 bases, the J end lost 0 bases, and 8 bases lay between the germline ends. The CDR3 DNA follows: TGCGCCAGCAGCCAAGAGTACAGGTTGAACACTGAAGCTTTCTTT. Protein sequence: CASSQEYRLNTEAFF.

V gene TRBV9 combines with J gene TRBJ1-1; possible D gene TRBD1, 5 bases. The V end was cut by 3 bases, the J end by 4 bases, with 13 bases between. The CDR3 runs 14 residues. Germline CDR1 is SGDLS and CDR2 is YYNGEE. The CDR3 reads CASSEQSGVTEAFF. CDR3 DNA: TGTGCCAGCAGCGAACAGTCGGGGGTCACTGAAGCTTTCTTT.

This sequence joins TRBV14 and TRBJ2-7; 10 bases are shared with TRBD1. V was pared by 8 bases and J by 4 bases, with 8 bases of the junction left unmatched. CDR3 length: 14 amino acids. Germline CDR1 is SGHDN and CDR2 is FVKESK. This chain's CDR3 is CASSPGQGFYEQYF. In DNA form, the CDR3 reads TGTGCCAGCTCGCCGGGACAGGGGTTTTACGAGCAGTACTTC. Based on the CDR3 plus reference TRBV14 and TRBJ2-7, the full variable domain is EAGVTQFPSHSVIEKGQTVTLRCDPISGHDNLYWYRRVMGKEIKFLLHFVKESKQDESGMPNNRFLAERTGGTYSTLKVQPAELEDSGVYFCASSPGQGFYEQYFGPGTRLTVT.

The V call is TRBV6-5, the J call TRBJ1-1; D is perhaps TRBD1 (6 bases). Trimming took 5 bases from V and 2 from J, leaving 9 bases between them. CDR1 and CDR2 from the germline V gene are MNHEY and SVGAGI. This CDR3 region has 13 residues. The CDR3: CASSEDRNTEAFF. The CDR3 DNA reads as TGTGCCAGCAGTGAGGACAGAAACACTGAAGCTTTCTTT.